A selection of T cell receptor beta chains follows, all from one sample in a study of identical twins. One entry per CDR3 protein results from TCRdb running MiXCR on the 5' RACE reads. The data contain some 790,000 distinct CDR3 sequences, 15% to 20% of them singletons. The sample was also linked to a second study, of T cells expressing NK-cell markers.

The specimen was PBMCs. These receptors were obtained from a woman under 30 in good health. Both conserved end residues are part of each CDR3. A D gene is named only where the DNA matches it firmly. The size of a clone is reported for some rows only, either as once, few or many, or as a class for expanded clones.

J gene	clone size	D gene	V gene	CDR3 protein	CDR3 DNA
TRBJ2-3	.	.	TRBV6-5	CASSYSGDQPDTQYF	TGTGCCAGCAGTTACTCAGGGGATCAGCCAGATACGCAGTATTTT
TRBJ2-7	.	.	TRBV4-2	CASSQDLRGSLEQYF	TGTGCCAGCAGCCAAGATCTCAGGGGCTCACTCGAGCAGTACTTC
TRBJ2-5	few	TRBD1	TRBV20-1	CSALKSGTGAETQYF	TGCAGTGCTTTAAAATCCGGGACAGGGGCAGAGACCCAGTACTTC
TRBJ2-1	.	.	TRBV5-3	CASSLGAGSLWEQFF	TGTGCCAGCAGCTTGGGCGCGGGCAGTCTATGGGAGCAGTTCTTC
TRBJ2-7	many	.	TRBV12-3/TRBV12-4	CASSLGGHTSYEQYF	TGTGCCAGTAGTTTAGGGGGACACACGTCCTACGAGCAGTACTTC
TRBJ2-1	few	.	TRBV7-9	CASSLVGGDNEQFF	TGTGCCAGCAGCTTAGTTGGCGGGGACAATGAGCAGTTCTTC
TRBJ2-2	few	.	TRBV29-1	CSVELNVRTTGELFF	TGCAGCGTTGAATTAAACGTACGGACCACCGGGGAGCTGTTTTTT
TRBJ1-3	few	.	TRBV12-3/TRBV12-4	CASRTFFRASGNTIYF	TGTGCCAGCAGGACCTTCTTTAGGGCCTCTGGAAACACCATATATTTT
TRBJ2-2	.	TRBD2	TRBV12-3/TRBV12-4	CAGRTSGGINTGELFF	TGTGCCGGGCGGACTAGCGGGGGAATTAACACCGGGGAGCTGTTTTTT
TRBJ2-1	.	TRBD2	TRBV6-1	CASSTGTSPYNEQFF	TGTGCCAGCAGCACGGGGACTAGTCCCTACAATGAGCAGTTCTTC
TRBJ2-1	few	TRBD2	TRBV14	CASSPSGLGNEQFF	TGTGCCAGCAGCCCTAGCGGGTTGGGCAATGAGCAGTTCTTC
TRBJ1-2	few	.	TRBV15	CATTRGAGYGYTF	TGTGCCACCACCAGGGGCGCCGGCTATGGCTACACCTTC
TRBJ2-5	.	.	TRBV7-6	CASSSTSAETQYF	TGTGCCAGCAGCTCGACGTCGGCAGAGACCCAGTACTTC
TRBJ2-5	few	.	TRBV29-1	CSAAGATQETQYF	TGCAGCGCGGCGGGGGCGACCCAAGAGACCCAGTACTTC
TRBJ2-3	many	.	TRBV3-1	CASSLRVGGHGGDTQYF	TGTGCCAGCAGCTTAAGGGTGGGGGGCCACGGAGGAGATACGCAGTATTTT
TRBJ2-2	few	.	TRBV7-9	CATRDSTGELFF	TGTGCCACCCGTGACAGCACCGGGGAGCTGTTTTTT
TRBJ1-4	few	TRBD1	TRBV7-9	CASSPRGQGPGEKLFF	TGTGCCAGCAGCCCTCGCGGACAGGGACCGGGAGAAAAACTGTTTTTT
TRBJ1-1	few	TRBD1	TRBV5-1	CASSLGGGDSEAFF	TGCGCCAGCAGCTTGGGGGGTGGGGACAGCGAAGCTTTCTTT
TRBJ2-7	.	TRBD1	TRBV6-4	CASRVYRGSYEQYF	TGTGCCAGCAGAGTCTACAGGGGATCCTACGAGCAGTACTTC
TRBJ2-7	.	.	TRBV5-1	CASRYQGNDEQYF	TGCGCCAGCAGGTATCAAGGGAACGACGAGCAGTACTTC
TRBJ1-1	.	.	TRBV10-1	CASIFPDSHTEAFF	TGCGCCAGCATTTTTCCCGACAGTCACACTGAAGCTTTCTTT
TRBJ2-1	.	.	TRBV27	CASKFGRTYNEQFF	TGTGCCAGCAAATTTGGACGGACCTACAATGAGCAGTTCTTC
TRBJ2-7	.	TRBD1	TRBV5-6	CASSLGTGAEQYF	TGTGCCAGCAGTTTGGGGACAGGGGCCGAGCAGTACTTC
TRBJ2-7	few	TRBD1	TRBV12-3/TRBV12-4	CASRRQGIYEQYF	TGTGCCAGCAGACGACAGGGAATCTACGAGCAGTACTTC
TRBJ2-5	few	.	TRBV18	CASSLKSGIRETQYF	TGTGCCAGCTCGCTAAAATCGGGAATCCGGGAGACCCAGTACTTC
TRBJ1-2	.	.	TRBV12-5	CASGSGIRGDYGYTF	TGTGCTAGTGGTTCGGGAATCCGAGGGGACTATGGCTACACCTTC
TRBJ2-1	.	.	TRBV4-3	CASSQGPRGDEQFF	TGCGCCAGCAGCCAAGGGCCTAGGGGCGATGAGCAGTTCTTC
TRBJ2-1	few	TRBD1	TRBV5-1	CASNSLSKGQGYNEQFF	TGCGCCAGCAATTCCTTATCCAAGGGACAGGGGTACAATGAGCAGTTCTTC
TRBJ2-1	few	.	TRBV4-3	CASSQDRLEQFF	TGCGCCAGCAGCCAAGATCGACTTGAGCAGTTCTTC
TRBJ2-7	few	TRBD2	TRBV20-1	CSASLGLAGGEQYF	TGCAGTGCTAGCCTAGGACTAGCTGGTGGCGAGCAGTACTTC
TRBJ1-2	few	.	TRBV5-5	CASEKQGFAYTF	TGTGCCAGCGAAAAACAGGGATTCGCCTACACCTTC
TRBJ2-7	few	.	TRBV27	CASSSPQDEQYF	TGTGCCAGCAGTTCGCCACAGGACGAGCAGTACTTC
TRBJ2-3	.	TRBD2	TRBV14	CASSQGLAGSSTDTQYF	TGTGCCAGCAGCCAAGGGCTAGCGGGATCTAGCACAGATACGCAGTATTTT
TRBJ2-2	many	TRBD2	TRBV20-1	CSATSTSGGFTGELFF	TGCAGTGCTACATCGACTAGCGGGGGATTCACCGGGGAGCTGTTTTTT
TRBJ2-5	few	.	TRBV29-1	CSSPRGETQYF	TGCAGCTCCCCCAGGGGCGAGACCCAGTACTTC
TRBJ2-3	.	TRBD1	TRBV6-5	CASSYSIRGDTQYF	TGTGCCAGCAGTTACTCGATCAGGGGGGATACGCAGTATTTT
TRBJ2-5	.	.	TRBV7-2	CASRHDQETQYF	TGTGCCAGCCGACACGACCAAGAGACCCAGTACTTC
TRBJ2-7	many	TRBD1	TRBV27	CASSLGTGDEQYF	TGTGCCAGCAGTTTAGGGACAGGGGATGAGCAGTACTTC
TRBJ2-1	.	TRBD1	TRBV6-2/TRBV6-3	CASGPGTGNNEQFF	TGTGCCAGCGGACCCGGGACAGGGAATAATGAGCAGTTCTTC
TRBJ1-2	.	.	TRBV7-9	CASSLKGLGLYGYTF	TGTGCCAGCAGCTTAAAAGGGCTGGGTCTCTATGGCTACACCTTC
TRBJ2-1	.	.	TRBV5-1	CASSLWSSSYNEQFF	TGCGCCAGCAGCTTGTGGAGCAGCTCCTACAATGAGCAGTTCTTC
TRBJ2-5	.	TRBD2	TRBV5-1	CASSTGLAGDETQYF	TGCGCCAGCAGCACGGGACTAGCGGGGGACGAGACCCAGTACTTC
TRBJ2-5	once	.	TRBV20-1	CSASWAGAGTQYF	TGCAGTGCTAGTTGGGCCGGGGCCGGGACCCAGTACTTC
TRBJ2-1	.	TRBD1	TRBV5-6	CASSIRDRAAYNEQFF	TGTGCCAGCAGCATCCGGGACAGGGCTGCCTACAATGAGCAGTTCTTC
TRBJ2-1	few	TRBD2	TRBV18	CASSPPFTSGYNEQFF	TGTGCCAGCTCACCACCCTTCACTAGCGGGTACAATGAGCAGTTCTTC
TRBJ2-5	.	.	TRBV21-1	CASAQGAQETQYF	TGTGCCAGCGCACAGGGTGCCCAAGAGACCCAGTACTTC
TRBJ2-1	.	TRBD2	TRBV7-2	CASTLAGGDNEQFF	TGTGCCAGCACCCTAGCGGGGGGTGACAATGAGCAGTTCTTC
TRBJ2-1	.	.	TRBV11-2	CASSLGVDYYNEQFF	TGTGCCAGCAGCTTAGGGGTGGACTATTACAATGAGCAGTTCTTC
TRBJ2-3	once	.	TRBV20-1	CSASPVVAATDTQYF	TGCAGTGCTAGCCCCGTGGTAGCGGCAACAGATACGCAGTATTTT
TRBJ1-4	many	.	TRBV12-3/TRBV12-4	CASSFRGPRSTNEKLFF	TGTGCCAGCAGCTTTCGAGGACCGCGATCAACTAATGAAAAACTGTTTTTT
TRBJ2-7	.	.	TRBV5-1	CASSPGRFPEYEQYF	TGCGCCAGCAGCCCGGGGCGGTTCCCGGAATACGAGCAGTACTTC
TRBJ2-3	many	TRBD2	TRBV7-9	CASSLTSGNPDTQYF	TGTGCCAGCAGCTTGACTAGCGGGAACCCAGATACGCAGTATTTT
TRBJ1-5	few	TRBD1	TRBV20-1	CSAQQGNQPQHF	TGCAGTGCCCAACAGGGGAACCAGCCCCAGCATTTT
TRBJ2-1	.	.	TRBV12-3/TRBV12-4	CASSYPLASSYNEQFF	TGTGCCAGCAGTTACCCCCTCGCTAGCTCCTACAATGAGCAGTTCTTC
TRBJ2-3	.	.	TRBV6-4	CASSDSGGGAPDTQYF	TGTGCCAGCAGTGACTCAGGTGGGGGGGCCCCAGATACGCAGTATTTT
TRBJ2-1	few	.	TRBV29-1	CSVRLGSYNEQFF	TGCAGCGTCCGCCTCGGGAGCTACAATGAGCAGTTCTTC
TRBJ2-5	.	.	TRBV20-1	CSAAPPGETQYF	TGCAGTGCTGCGCCTCCGGGGGAGACCCAGTACTTC
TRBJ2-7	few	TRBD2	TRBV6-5	CASTPRGVKQYF	TGTGCCAGCACTCCGCGGGGGGTAAAGCAGTACTTC